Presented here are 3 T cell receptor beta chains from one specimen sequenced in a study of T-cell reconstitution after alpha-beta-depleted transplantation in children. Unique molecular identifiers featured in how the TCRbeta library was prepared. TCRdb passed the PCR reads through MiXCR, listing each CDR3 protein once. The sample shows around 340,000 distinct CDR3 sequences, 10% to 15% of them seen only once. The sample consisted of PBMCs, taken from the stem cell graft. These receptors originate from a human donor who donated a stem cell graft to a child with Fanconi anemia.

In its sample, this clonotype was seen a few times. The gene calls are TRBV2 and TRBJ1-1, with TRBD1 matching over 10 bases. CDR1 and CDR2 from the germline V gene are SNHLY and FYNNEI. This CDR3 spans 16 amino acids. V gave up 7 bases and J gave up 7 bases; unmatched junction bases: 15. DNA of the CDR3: TGTGCCAGCAAGACTCCGGGACAGGGGTTACATAGTGAAGCTTTCTTT. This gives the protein CASKTPGQGLHSEAFF.

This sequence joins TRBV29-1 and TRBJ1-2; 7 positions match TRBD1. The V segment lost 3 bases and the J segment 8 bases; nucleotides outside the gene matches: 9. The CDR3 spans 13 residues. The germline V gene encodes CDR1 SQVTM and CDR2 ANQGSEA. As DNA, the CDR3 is TGCAGCGTTGAGATAGGGGGCGGGAGAGGCTACACCTTC. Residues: CSVEIGGGRGYTF.

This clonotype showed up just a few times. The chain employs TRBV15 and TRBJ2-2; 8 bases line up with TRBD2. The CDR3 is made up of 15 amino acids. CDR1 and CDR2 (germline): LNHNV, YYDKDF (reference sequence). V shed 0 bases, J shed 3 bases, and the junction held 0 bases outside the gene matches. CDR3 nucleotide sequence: TGTGCCACCAGCAGAGAACTAGCGGACACCGGGGAGCTGTTTTTT. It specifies CATSRELADTGELFF. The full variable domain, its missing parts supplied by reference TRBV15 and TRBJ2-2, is DAMVIQNPRYQVTQFGKPVTLSCSQTLNHNVMYWYQQKSSQAPKLLFHYYDKDFNNEADTPDNFQSRRPNTSFCFLDIRSPGLGDTAMYLCATSRELADTGELFFGEGSRLTVL.